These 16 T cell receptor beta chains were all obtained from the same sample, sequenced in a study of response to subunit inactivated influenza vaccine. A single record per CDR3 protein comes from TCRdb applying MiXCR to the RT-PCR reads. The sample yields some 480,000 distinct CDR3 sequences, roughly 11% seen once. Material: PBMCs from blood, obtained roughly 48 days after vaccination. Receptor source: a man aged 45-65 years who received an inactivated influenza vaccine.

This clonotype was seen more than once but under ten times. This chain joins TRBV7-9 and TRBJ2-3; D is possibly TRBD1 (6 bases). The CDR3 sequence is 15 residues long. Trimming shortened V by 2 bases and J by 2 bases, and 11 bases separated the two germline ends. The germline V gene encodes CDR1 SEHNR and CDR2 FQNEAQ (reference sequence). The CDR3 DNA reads TGTGCCAGCAGCTTATCGGGACAACTCACAGATACGCAGTATTTT. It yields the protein CASSLSGQLTDTQYF. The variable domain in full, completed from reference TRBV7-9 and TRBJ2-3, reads DTGVSQNPRHKITKRGQNVTFRCDPISEHNRLYWYRQTLGQGPEFLTYFQNEAQLEKSRLLSDRFSAERPKGSFSTLEIQRTEQGDSAMYLCASSLSGQLTDTQYFGPGTRLTVL.

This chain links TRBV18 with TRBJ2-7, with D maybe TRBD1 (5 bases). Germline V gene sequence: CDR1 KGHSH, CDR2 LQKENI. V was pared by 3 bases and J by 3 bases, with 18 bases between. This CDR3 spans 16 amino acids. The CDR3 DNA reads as TGTGCCAGCTCACCGACCCTCAGGGTCCCAAACTACGAGCAGTACTTC. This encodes CASSPTLRVPNYEQYF. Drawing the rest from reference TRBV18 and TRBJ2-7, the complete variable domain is NAGVMQNPRHLVRRRGQEARLRCSPMKGHSHVYWYRQLPEEGLKFMVYLQKENIIDESGMPKERFSAEFPKEGPSILRIQQVVRGDSAAYFCASSPTLRVPNYEQYFGPGTRLTVT.

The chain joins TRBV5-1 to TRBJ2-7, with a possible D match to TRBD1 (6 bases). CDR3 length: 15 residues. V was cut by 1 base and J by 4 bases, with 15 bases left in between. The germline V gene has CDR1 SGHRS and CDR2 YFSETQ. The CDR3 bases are TGCGCCAGCAGCTTGTCCAGGGGAACCATTTACGAGCAGTACTTC. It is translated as CASSLSRGTIYEQYF.

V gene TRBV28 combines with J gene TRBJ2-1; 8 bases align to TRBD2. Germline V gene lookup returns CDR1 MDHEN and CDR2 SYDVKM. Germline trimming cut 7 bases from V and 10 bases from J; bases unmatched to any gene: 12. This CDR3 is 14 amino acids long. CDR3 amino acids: CASTGGDRTTEQFF. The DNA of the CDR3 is TGTGCCAGCACCGGGGGGGATAGGACAACGGAGCAGTTCTTC.

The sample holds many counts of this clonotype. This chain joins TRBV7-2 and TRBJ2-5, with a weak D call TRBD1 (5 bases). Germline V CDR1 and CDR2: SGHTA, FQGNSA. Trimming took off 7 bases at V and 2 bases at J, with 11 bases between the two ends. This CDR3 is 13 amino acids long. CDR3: CASNPTVQETQYF. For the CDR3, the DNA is TGTGCCAGCAACCCGACAGTACAAGAGACCCAGTACTTC.

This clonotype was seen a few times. CDR3 region: CASSPRKGAGGPTDTQYF. The CDR3 bases are TGCGCCAGCAGCCCACGTAAGGGAGCGGGGGGGCCCACAGATACGCAGTATTTT. J is TRBJ2-3 and V is TRBV4-3; TRBD2 aligns across 10 bases. Germline trimming cut 4 bases from V and 2 bases from J; bases unmatched to any gene: 12. CDR1 and CDR2 (germline): LGHNA, YSLEER. The CDR3 extends over 18 amino acids.

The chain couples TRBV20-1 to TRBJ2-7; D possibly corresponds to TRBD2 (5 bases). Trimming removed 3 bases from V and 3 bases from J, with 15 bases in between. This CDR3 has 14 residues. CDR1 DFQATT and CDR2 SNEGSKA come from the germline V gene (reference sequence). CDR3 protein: CSARKLGEGYEQYF. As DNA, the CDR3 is TGCAGTGCTAGGAAATTGGGTGAGGGCTACGAGCAGTACTTC.

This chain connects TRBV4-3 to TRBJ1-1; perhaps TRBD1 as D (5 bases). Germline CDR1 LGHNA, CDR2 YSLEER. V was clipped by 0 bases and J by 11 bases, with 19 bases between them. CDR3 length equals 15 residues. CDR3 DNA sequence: TGCGCCAGCAGCCAAGATCGGGGGGGGACCCAGTGGGCTTTCTTT. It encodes CASSQDRGGTQWAFF.

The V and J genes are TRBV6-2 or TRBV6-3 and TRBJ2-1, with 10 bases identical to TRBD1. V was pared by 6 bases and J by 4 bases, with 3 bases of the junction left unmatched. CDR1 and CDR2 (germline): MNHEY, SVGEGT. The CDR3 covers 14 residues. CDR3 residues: CASRWDRGYNEQFF. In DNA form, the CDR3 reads TGTGCCAGCAGGTGGGACAGGGGTTACAATGAGCAGTTCTTC.

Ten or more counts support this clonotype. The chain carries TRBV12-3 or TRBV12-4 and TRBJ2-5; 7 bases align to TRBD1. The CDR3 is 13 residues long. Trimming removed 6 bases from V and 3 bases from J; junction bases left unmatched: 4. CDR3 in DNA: TGTGCCAGCAGCGGGACAGCGAAAGAGACCCAGTACTTC. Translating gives CASSGTAKETQYF.

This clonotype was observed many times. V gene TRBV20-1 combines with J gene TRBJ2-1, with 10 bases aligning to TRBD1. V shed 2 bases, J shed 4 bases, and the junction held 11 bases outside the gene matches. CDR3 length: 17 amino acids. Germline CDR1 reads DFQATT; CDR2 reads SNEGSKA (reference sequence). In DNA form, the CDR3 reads TGCAGTGCTAGAATTCGGGCGGGACAGGGGCCGTACAATGAGCAGTTCTTC. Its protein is CSARIRAGQGPYNEQFF.

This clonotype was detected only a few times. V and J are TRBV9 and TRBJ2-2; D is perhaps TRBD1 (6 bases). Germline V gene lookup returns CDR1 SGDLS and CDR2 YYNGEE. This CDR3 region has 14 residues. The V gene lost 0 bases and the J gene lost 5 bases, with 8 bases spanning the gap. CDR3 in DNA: TGTGCCAGCAGCGTAGAGGGGGAAACCGGGGAGCTGTTTTTT. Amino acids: CASSVEGETGELFF.

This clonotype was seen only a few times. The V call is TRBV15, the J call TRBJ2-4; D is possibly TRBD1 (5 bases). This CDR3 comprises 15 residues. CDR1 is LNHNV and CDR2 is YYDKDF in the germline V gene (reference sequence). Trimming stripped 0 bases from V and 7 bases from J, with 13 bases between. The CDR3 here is CATSREGDKDNIQYF. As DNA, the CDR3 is TGTGCCACCAGCAGAGAAGGGGATAAGGATAACATTCAGTACTTC.

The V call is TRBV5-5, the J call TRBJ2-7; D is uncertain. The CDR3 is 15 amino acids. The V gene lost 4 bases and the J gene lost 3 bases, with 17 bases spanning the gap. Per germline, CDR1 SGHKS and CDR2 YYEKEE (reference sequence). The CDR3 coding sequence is TGTGCCAGCAGCGCTCGGGCGGATACGTTCTACGAGCAGTACTTC. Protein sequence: CASSARADTFYEQYF.

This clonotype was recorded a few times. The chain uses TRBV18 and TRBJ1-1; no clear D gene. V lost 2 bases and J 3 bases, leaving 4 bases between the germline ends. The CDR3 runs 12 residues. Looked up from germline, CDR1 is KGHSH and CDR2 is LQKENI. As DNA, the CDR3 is TGTGCCAGCTCACCAGCCCACACTGAAGCTTTCTTT. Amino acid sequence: CASSPAHTEAFF.

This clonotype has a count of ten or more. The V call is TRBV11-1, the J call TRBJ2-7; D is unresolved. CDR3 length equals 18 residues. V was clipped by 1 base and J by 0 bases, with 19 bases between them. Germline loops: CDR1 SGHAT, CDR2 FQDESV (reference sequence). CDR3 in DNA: TGTGCCAGCAGCTTAGGCGGACCCCAGCTCCCGCACTCCTACGAGCAGTACTTC. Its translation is CASSLGGPQLPHSYEQYF.